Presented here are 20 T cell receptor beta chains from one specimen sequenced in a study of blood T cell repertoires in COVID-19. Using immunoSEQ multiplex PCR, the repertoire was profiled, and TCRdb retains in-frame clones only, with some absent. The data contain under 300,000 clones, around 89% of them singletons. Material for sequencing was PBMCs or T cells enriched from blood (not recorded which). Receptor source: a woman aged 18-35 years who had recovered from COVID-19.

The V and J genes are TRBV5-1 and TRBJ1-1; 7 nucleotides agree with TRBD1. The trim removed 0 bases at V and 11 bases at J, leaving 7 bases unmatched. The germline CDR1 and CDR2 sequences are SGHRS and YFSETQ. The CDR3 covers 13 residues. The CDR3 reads CASSLGQGAKAFF. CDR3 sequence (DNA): TGCGCCAGCAGCTTGGGACAGGGTGCGAAGGCTTTCTTT.

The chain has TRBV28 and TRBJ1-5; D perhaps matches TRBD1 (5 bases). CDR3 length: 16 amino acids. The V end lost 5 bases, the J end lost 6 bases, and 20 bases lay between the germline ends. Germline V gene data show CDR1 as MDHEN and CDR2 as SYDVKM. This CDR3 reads CASSPRIGVRGQPQHF. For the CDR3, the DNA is TGTGCCAGCAGTCCCAGGATTGGGGTAAGGGGTCAGCCCCAGCATTTT.

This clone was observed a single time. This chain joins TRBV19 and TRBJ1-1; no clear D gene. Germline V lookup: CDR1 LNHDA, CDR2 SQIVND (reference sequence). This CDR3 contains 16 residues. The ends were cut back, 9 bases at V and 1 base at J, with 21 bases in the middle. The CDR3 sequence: CASTYGPGARNTEAFF. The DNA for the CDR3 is TGTGCCAGCACCTACGGTCCGGGAGCGCGGAACACTGAAGCTTTCTTT.

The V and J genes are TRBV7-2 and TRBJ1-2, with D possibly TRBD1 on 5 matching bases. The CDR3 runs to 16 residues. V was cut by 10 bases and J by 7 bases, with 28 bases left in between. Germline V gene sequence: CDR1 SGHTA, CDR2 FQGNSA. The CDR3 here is CAITQSWGGVYSGYTF. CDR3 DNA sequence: TGTGCCATCACCCAGAGTTGGGGCGGGGTGTATAGTGGCTACACCTTC.

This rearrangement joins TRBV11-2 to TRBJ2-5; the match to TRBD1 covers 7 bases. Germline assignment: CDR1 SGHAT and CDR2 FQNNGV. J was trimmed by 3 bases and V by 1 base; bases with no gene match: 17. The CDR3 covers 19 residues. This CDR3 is CASSLGYRAMGQNEETQYF. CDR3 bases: TGTGCCAGCAGCTTAGGCTACAGGGCCATGGGACAGAACGAAGAGACCCAGTACTTC.

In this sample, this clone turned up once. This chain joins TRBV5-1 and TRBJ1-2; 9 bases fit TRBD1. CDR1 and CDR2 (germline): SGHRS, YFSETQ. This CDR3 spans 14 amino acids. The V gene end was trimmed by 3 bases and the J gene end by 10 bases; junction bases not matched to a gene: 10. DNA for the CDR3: TGCGCCAGCAGCTCCACGGACAGGGGTGGTGACTACACCTTC. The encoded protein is CASSSTDRGGDYTF.

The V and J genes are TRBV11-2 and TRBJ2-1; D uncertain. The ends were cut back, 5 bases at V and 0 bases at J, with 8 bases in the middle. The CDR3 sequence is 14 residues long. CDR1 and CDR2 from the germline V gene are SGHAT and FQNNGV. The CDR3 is CASSKTRSYNEQFF. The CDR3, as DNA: TGTGCCAGCAGCAAGACACGCTCCTACAATGAGCAGTTCTTC.

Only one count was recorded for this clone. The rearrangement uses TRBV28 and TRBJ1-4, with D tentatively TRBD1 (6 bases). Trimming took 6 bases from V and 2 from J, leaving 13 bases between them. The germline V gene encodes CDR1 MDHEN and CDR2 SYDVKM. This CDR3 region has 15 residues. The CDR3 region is CASRDQGITNEKLFF. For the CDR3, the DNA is TGTGCCAGCAGAGACCAGGGGATCACTAATGAAAAACTGTTTTTT. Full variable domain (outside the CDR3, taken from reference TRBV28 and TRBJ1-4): DVKVTQSSRYLVKRTGEKVFLECVQDMDHENMFWYRQDPGLGLRLIYFSYDVKMKEKGDIPEGYSVSREKKERFSLILESASTNQTSMYLCASRDQGITNEKLFFGSGTQLSVL.

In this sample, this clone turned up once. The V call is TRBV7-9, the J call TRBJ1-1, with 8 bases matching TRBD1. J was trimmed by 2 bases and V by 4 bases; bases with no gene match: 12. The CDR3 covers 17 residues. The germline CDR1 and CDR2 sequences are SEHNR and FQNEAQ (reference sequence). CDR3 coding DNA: TGTGCCAGCAGCTCCCGACAGGGGACCTATCCTAACACTGAAGCTTTCTTT. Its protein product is CASSSRQGTYPNTEAFF.

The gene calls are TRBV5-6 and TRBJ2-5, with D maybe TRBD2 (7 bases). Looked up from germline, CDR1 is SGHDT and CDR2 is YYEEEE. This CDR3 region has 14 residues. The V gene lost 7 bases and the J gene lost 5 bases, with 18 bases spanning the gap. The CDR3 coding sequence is TGTGCCAGCGCCGGAGGGGGGGCCTGGGAGACCCAGTACTTC. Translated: CASAGGGAWETQYF. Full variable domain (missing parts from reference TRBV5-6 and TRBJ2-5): DAGVTQSPTHLIKTRGQQVTLRCSPKSGHDTVSWYQQALGQGPQFIFQYYEEEERQRGNFPDRFSGHQFPNYSSELNVNALLLGDSALYLCASAGGGAWETQYFGPGTRLLVL.

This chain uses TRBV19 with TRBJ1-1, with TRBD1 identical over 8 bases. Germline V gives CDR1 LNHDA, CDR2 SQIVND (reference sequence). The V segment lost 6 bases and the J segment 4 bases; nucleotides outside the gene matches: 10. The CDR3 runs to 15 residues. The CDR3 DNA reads TGTGCCAGTAGAAACCCGACAGGGGCCAGCACTGAAGCTTTCTTT. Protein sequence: CASRNPTGASTEAFF.

Here the CDR3 reads CASSESAGGFTDTQYF. The CDR3 bases are TGTGCCAGCAGTGAATCTGCGGGGGGGTTCACAGATACGCAGTATTTT. The gene calls are TRBV2 and TRBJ2-3; 9 bases agree with TRBD2. Germline V lookup: CDR1 SNHLY, CDR2 FYNNEI. The CDR3 length is 16 residues. With V trimmed by 2 bases and J by 2 bases, 5 bases remained unmatched.

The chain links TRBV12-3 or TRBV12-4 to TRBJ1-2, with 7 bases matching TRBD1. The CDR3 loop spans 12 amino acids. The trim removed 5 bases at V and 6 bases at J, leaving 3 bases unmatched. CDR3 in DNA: TGTGCCAGCAGTACAGGGGCGCATGGCTACACCTTC. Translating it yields CASSTGAHGYTF.

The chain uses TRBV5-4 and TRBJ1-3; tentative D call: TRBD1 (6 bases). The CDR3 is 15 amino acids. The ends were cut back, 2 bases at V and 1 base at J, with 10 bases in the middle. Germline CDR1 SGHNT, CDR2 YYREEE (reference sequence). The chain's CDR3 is CASSLAGASGNTIYF. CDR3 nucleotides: TGTGCCAGCAGCTTAGCAGGGGCATCTGGAAACACCATATATTTT.

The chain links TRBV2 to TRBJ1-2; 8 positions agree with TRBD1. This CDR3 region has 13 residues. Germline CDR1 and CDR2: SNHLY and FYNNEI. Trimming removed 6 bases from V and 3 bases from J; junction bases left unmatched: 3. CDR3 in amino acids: CASSRQGHYGYTF. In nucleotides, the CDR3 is TGTGCCAGCAGCCGACAGGGGCACTATGGCTACACCTTC.

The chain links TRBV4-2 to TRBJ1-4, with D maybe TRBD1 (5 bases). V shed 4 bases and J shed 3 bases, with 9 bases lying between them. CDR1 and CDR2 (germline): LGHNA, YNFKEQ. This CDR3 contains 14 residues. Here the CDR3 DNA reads TGTGCCAGCAGCCTCAGACAGTCTAATGAAAAACTGTTTTTT. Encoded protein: CASSLRQSNEKLFF.

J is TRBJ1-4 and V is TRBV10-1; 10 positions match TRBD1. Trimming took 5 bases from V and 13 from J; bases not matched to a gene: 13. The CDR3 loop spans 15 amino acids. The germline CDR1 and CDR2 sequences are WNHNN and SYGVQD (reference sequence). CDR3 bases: TGCGCCAGCAGTCCTAGACAGGGGGCGTTCGCAGTACTGTTTTTT. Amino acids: CASSPRQGAFAVLFF.

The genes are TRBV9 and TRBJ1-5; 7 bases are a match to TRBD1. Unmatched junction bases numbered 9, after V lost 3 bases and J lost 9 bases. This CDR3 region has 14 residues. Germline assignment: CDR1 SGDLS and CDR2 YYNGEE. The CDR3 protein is CASSEGAGGGPQHF. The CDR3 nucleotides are TGTGCCAGCAGCGAGGGGGCAGGGGGAGGGCCCCAGCATTTT.

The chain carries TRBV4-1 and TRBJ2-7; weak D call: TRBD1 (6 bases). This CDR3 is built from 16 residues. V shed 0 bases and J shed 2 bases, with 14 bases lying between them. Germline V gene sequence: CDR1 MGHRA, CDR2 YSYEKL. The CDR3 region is CASSQDQQGTTYEQYF. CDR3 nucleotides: TGCGCCAGCAGCCAAGATCAACAGGGTACGACCTACGAGCAGTACTTC.

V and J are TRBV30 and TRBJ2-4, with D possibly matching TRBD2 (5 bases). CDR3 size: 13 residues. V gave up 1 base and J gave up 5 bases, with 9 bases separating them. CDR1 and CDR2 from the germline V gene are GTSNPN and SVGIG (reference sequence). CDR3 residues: CAWSADWQNIQYF. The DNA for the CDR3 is TGTGCCTGGAGTGCGGACTGGCAAAACATTCAGTACTTC.